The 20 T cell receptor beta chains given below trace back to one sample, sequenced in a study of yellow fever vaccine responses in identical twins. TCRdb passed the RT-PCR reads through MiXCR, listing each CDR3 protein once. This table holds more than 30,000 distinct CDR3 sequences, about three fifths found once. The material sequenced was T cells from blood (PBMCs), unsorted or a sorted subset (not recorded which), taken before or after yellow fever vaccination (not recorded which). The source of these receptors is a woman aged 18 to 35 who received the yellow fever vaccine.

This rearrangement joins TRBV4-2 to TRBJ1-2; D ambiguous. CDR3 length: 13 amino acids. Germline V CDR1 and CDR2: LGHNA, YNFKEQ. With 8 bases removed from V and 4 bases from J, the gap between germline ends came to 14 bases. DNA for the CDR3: TGTGCCAGCCGCCTCTCGGCACTCTATGGCTACACCTTC. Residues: CASRLSALYGYTF.

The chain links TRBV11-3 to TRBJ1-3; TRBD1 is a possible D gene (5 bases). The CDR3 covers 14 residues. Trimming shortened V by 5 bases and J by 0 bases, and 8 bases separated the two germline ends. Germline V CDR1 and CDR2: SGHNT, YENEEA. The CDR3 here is CASSPGTSGNTIYF. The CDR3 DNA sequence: TGTGCCAGCAGCCCCGGGACCTCTGGAAACACCATATATTTT.

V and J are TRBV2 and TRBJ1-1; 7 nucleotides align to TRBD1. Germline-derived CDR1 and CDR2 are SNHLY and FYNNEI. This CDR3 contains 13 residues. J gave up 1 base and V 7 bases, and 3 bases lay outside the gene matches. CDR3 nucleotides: TGTGCCAGCACTACAGGGGCGAACACTGAAGCTTTCTTT. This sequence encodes CASTTGANTEAFF.

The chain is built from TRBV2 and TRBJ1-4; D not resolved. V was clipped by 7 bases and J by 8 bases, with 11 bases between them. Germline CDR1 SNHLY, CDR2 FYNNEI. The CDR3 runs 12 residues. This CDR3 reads CASTRVLEKLFF. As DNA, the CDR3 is TGTGCCAGCACTCGGGTTCTAGAAAAACTGTTTTTT.

The chain's CDR3 is CASSPQGDEQYV. CDR3 DNA: TGTGCCAGCAGTCCACAGGGAGACGAGCAGTACGTC. V is TRBV2 and J is TRBJ2-7; D is possibly TRBD1 (6 bases). CDR1 and CDR2 from the germline V gene are SNHLY and FYNNEI. Between the trimmed V and J ends, which lost 5 bases and 5 bases, there was a span of 10 bases. This CDR3 is built from 12 residues.

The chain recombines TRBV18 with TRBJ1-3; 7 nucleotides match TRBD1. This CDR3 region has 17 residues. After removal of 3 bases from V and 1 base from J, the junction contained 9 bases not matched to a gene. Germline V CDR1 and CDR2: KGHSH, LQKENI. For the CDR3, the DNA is TGTGCCAGCTCACCCGGGGGACAGAAAGAATCTGGAAACACCATATATTTT. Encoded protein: CASSPGGQKESGNTIYF. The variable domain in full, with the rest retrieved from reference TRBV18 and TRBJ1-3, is NAGVMQNPRHLVRRRGQEARLRCSPMKGHSHVYWYRQLPEEGLKFMVYLQKENIIDESGMPKERFSAEFPKEGPSILRIQQVVRGDSAAYFCASSPGGQKESGNTIYFGEGSWLTVV.

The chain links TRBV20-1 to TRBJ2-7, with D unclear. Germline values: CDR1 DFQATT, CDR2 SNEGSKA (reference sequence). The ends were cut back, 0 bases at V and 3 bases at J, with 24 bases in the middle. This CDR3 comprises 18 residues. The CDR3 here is CSARDREDSSNRVYEQYF. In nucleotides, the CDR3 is TGCAGTGCTAGAGATCGTGAGGATAGCTCCAACCGGGTCTACGAGCAGTACTTC.

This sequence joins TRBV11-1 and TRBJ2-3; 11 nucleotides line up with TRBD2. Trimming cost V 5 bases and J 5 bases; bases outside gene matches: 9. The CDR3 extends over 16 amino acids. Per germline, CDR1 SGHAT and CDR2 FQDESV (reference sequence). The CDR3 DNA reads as TGTGCCAGCAGCCCCCAGGTCCTAGCGGGAGGAGATACGCAGTATTTT. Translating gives CASSPQVLAGGDTQYF.

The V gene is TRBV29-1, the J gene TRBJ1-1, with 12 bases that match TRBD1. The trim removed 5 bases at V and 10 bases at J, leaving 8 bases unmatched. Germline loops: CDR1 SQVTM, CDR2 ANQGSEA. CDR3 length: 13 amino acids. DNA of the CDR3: TGCAGCGTTCTGGGGACAGGGGGCCACGGAGCTTTCTTT. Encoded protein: CSVLGTGGHGAFF.

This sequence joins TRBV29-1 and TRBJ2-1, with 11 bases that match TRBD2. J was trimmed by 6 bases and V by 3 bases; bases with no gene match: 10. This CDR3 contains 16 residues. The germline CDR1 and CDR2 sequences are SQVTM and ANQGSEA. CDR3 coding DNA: TGCAGCGTTGACCCCTCACTAGCGGGGGTCGGCAATGAGCAGTTCTTC. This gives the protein CSVDPSLAGVGNEQFF.

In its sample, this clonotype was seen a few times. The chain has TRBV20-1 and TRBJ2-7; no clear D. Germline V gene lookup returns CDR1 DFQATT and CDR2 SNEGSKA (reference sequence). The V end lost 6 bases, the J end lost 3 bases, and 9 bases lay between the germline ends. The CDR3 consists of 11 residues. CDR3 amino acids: CSASDSYEQYV. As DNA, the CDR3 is TGCAGTGCCTCGGATAGCTACGAGCAGTACGTC.

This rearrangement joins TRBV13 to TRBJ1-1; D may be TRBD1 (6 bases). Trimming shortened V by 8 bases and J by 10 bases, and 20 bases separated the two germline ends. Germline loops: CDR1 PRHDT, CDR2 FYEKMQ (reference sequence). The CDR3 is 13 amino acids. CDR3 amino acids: CASGQTPRGGAFF. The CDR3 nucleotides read TGTGCCAGCGGCCAGACACCGAGGGGGGGAGCTTTCTTT.

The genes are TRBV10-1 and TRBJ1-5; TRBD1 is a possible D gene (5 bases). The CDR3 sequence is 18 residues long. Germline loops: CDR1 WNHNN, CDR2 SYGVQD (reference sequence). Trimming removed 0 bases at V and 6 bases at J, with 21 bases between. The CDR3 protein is CASSESKEVRVSSQPQHF. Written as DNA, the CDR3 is TGCGCCAGCAGTGAGTCGAAGGAGGTCAGGGTATCGTCTCAGCCCCAGCATTTT.

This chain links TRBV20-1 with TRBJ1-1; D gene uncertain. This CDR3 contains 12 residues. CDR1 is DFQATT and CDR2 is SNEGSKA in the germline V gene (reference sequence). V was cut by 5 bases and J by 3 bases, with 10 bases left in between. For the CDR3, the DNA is TGCAGTGCTCCCTCTGGGCACACTGAAGCTTTCTTT. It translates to CSAPSGHTEAFF.

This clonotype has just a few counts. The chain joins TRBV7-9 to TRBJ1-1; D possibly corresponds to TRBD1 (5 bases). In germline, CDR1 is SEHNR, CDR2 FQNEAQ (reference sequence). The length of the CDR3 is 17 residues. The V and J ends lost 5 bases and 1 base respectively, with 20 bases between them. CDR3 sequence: CASSPRWGVIGNTEAFF. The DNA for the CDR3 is TGTGCCAGCAGCCCCCGGTGGGGGGTCATTGGGAACACTGAAGCTTTCTTT.

CDR3 DNA sequence: TGCAGCGTTGTGGGGACCGGGGAGCTGTTTTTT. Its protein product is CSVVGTGELFF. The chain employs TRBV29-1 and TRBJ2-2, with D unclear. Germline V lookup: CDR1 SQVTM, CDR2 ANQGSEA. Deletions cut 4 bases from V and 5 bases from J, with 5 bases between. The CDR3 length is 11 residues.

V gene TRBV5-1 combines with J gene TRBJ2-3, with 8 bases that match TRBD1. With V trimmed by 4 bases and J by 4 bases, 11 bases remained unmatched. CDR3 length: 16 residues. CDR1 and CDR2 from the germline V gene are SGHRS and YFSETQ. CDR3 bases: TGCGCCAGCAGCCTTCTTGGGACAGGTCAATCAGATACGCAGTATTTT. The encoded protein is CASSLLGTGQSDTQYF.

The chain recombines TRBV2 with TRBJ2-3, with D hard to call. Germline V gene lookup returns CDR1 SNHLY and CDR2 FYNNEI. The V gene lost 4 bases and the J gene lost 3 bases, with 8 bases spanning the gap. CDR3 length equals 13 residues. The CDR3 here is CASSAVETDTQYF. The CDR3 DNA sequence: TGTGCCAGCAGTGCTGTAGAAACAGATACGCAGTATTTT.

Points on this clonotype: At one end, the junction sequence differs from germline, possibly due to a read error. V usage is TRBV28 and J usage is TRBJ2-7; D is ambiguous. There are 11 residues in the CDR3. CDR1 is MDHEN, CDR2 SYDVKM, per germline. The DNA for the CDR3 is TGTGCCAGCAGCTTATCTCCGGAGCAGTACTTC. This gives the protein CASSLSPEQYF.

The CDR3 DNA is TGCAGCGCGGTGCCTGGTAACTCAGATACGCAGTATTTT. It translates to CSAVPGNSDTQYF. The J gene is TRBJ2-3, the V gene TRBV29-1; the D is unclear. Trimming stripped 7 bases from V and 4 bases from J, with 15 bases between. Germline assignment: CDR1 SQVTM and CDR2 ANQGSEA. The CDR3 is 13 amino acids.